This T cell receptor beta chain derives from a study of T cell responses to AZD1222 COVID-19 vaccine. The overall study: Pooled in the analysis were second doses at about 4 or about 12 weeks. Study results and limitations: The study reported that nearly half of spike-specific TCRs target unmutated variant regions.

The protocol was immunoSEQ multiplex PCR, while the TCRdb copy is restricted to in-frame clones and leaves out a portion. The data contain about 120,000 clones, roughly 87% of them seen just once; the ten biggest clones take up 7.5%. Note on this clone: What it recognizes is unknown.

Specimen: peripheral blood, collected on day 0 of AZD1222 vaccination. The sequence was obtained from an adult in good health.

The CDR3 spells CTSSLGPDRFLYSNQPQHF. DNA for the CDR3: TGCACCAGCAGCCTGGGACCGGACAGATTTTTATATAGCAATCAGCCCCAGCATTTT. The chain employs TRBV1 and TRBJ1-5; the table's D call, TRBD1, has no DNA check behind it. TRBV1 has pseudogene status. CDR3 length: 19 amino acids.